This T cell receptor (beta chain) was obtained from a study of blood T cells in healthy people across ages (dated by TCRdb to the mid-2010s). For the study in its entirety: In model experiments, template switching captured about one uniquely barcoded TCR beta cDNA molecule for every two T cells. For two donors (one aged 18 to 29 and one aged 80 or older), the study analyzed two additional independent replicas of 1 million unique cDNA reads from the same blood draw. Four age groups were formed from the donors: young (average roughly 16 years), middle-aged (around 37), aged (roughly 58) and long-lived (around 80). To track age-related changes in TCR beta repertoire diversity, the study relied on deep sequencing normalized with unique cDNA molecular identifiers.

Study-wide conclusions, independent of this receptor: Because profiling used bulk unsorted PBMCs, naive and antigen-experienced compartments could not be compared conclusively. Observed TCR beta diversity correlated strongly with the percentage of naive T cells measured by flow cytometry. Estimates of total diversity from one million sequenced T cells were regarded as lower bounds and underestimates. Because donor CMV infection status was unknown, age-related changes in expanded clonotypes were potentially confounded. Observed TCR beta diversity per million T cells fell roughly linearly with age, and a significant reduction was already apparent by age about 38. Compared with the aged group, the long-lived group had more naive CD4+ T cells, fewer expanded clones and increased TCR diversity, suggesting age selection.

Receptor libraries were prepared by 5' RACE. This sample was sequenced with an Illumina HiSeq 2500. A second PCR of about 6 to 12 cycles was run with a J-beta primer mix and a sample-barcoded 5' primer. A unique molecular identifier was introduced onto each TCR beta cDNA molecule by a template-switch 5' adaptor carrying 12 random nucleotides. Each sample yielded at least 2.5 million CDR3-containing paired-end reads. First-strand cDNA synthesis was performed from all RNA using the Mint cDNA synthesis kit, with priming by a TRBC-specific oligonucleotide. After uracil-DNA glycosylase treatment, a first 18-cycle PCR used universal primers M1SS and BC2_uni_R on all cDNA. As for how the authors treated the data: Normalization of each sample was performed by random selection of 1 million high-quality reads, each carrying a distinct molecular identifier. Reads sharing molecular identifiers were discarded rather than binned into consensus sequences. CDR3 identification, clonotype clustering and error correction used MiTCR with a Q25 quality threshold and the strictest error-elimination algorithm. A nonparametric unseen species model using Euler transformation provided a lower-bound estimate of total TCR beta diversity. Clones were called with MiXCR by TCRdb after fastp trimmed the public reads at Q25, and only in-frame beta chains were retained. Every entry covers one CDR3 protein and lists the most common genes and DNA from its rows. The V and J calls follow TCRdb's processing rather than the paper's. In this sample the table shows around 700,000 distinct CDR3 sequences, more than 20% of which occur a single time. 9.4% of the sample goes to the ten largest clones.

Compared with germline, V lacks 4 bases and J lacks 4 bases; bases without a gene match: 11. The CDR3, cysteine through phenylalanine, is 16 amino acids long. Here the CDR3 DNA is all that survives: 48 bases in frame from base 1. The germline V gene provides CDR1 MDHEN and CDR2 SYDVKM. To note about this clonotype: This clone's antigen is unknown. The input lacks base qualities; no much larger clone sits a single base away.

Systemically healthy Caucasian individuals from Russia, 39 in total and aged about 6 to 90 years, were included as donors. Approximately 9.7 milliliters of peripheral blood were drawn from each donor into EDTA-treated Vacutainer tubes. Ficoll-Paque density-gradient centrifugation was used to isolate PBMCs, with at least 7 million per sample. Total RNA, at least 5.5 micrograms per sample, was extracted from PBMCs with Trizol reagent. For every donor, flow cytometry on a PBMC aliquot measured the percentage of naive CD45RAhigh/CD27high T cells. Another study also made use of these data, one on T cells of mothers and their children. The second study reports: The donors were nine systemically healthy Caucasian individuals, made up of three mothers and their six children. cDNA synthesis used all of the extracted RNA, with around 1.6 ug of RNA in each 15 ul reaction. Sample barcodes and 2-4 random nucleotides were added via the M1S primer in the second PCR. Over 10 million TCR beta CDR3 reads came from each mother, compared with about 3.2 million reads from each child. Thymic selection similarly shapes TCR recombination output in related and unrelated pairs, with minor effect from inherited differences. Related mother-child pairs always showed normalized repertoire overlap that was slightly higher than in unrelated mother-child pairs, though the difference was never significant. With a sensitivity of 90 to 100 clones per million clonotypes, no persistent microchimeric T cell clones were detected. Deep NGS was used in the study to compare the TCR beta repertoires of mothers and children and to look for features that separate related mother-child pairs from unrelated individuals. Mothers averaged roughly 36 +/- 4 years of age and children averaged about 12 +/- 4 years. After adapters were ligated using NEBNext reagents, the libraries underwent 100+100 nt paired-end sequencing on an Illumina HiSeq 2000. To avoid cross-contamination, the mother libraries and the child libraries were prepared a month apart and sequenced in separate runs. For each donor, between 500,000 and 2,000,000 distinct TCR beta clonotypes were identified. Naive TCR beta clonotypes were estimated from low-frequency clonotypes matched to each donor's FACS-determined naive share, without sorting.

The TCR was taken from a boy aged 5-17 years in good health. Recombination joined TRBV28 with TRBJ1-2, with 8 bases matching TRBD1. Material: blood. The DNA reads TGTGCCAGCAGTTCCGCATGGACAGGGAAGTTCTATGGCTACACCTTC. It codes for CASSSAWTGKFYGYTF.